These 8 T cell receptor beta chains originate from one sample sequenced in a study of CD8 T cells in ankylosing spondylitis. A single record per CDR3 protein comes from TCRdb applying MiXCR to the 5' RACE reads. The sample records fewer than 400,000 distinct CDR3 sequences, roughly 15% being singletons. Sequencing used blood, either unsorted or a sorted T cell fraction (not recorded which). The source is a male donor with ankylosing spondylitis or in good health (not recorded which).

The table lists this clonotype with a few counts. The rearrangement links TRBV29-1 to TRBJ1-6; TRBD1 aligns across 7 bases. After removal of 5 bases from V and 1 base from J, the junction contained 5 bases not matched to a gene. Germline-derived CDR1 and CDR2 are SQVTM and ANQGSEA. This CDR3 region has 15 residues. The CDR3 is CSVPTGESYNSPLHF. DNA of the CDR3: TGCAGCGTTCCTACAGGGGAATCCTATAATTCACCCCTCCACTTT. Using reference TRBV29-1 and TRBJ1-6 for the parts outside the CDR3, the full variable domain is SAVISQKPSRDICQRGTSLTIQCQVDSQVTMMFWYRQQPGQSLTLIATANQGSEATYESGFVIDKFPISRPNLTFSTLTVSNMSPEDSSIYLCSVPTGESYNSPLHFGNGTRLTVT.

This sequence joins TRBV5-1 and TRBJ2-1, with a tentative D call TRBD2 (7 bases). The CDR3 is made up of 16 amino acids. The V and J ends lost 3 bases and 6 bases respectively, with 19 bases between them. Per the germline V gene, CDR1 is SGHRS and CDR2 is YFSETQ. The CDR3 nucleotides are TGCGCCAGCAGCTCCTCCGGGGGGCGAAGGGCCAATGAGCAGTTCTTC. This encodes CASSSSGGRRANEQFF.

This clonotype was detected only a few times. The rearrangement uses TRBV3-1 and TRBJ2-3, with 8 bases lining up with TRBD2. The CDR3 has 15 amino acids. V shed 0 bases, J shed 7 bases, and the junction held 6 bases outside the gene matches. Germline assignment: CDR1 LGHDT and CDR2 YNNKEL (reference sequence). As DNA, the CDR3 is TGTGCCAGCAGCCAAGAAACGGGGGGGCCATATACGCAGTATTTT. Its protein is CASSQETGGPYTQYF.

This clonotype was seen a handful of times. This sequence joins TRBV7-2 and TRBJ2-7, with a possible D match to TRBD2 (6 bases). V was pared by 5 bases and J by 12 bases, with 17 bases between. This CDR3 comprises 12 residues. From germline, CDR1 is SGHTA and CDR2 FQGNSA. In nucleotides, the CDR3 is TGTGCCAGCAGCCTATCAGGGCGCGGGGCGTACTTC. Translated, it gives CASSLSGRGAYF.

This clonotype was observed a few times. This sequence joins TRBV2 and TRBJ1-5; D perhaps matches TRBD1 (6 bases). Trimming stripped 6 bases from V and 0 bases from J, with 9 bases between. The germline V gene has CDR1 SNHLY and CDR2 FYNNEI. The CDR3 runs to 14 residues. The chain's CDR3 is CASSKDSSNQPQHF. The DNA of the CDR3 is TGTGCCAGCAGCAAGGACAGTAGCAATCAGCCCCAGCATTTT. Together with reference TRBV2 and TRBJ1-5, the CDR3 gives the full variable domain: EPEVTQTPSHQVTQMGQEVILRCVPISNHLYFYWYRQILGQKVEFLVSFYNNEISEKSEIFDDQFSVERPDGSNFTLKIRSTKLEDSAMYFCASSKDSSNQPQHFGDGTRLSIL.

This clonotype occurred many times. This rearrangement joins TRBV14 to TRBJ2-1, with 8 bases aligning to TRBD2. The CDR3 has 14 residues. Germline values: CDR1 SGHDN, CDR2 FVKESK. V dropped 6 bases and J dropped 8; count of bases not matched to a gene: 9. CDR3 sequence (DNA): TGTGCCAGCAGTCAGATGAGCGGGAGTTATGAGCAGTTCTTC. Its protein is CASSQMSGSYEQFF.

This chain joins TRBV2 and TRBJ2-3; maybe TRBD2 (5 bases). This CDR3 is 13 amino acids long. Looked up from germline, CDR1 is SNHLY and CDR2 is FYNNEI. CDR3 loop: CASEGEAGDTQYF. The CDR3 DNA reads TGTGCGTCGGAAGGCGAGGCGGGAGATACGCAGTATTTT. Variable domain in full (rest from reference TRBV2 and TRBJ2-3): EPEVTQTPSHQVTQMGQEVILRCVPISNHLYFYWYRQILGQKVEFLVSFYNNEISEKSEIFDDQFSVERPDGSNFTLKIRSTKLEDSAMYFCASEGEAGDTQYFGPGTRLTVL.

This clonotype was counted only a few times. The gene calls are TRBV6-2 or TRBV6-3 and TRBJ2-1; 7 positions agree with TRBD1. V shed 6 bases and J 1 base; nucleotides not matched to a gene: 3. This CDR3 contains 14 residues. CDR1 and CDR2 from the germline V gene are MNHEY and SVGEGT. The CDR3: CASRATGSYNEQFF. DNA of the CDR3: TGTGCCAGCAGAGCGACAGGGTCCTACAATGAGCAGTTCTTC.